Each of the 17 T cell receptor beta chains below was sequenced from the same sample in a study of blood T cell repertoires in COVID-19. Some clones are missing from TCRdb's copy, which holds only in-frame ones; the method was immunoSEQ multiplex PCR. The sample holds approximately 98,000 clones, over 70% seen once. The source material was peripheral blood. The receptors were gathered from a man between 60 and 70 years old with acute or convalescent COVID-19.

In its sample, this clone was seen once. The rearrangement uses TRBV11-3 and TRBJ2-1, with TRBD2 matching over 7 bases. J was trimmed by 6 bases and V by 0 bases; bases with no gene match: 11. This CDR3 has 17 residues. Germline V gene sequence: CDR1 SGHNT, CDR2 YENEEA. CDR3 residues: CASSLEGWGLTGNEQFF. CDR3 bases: TGTGCCAGCAGCTTAGAAGGATGGGGACTAACGGGCAATGAGCAGTTCTTC.

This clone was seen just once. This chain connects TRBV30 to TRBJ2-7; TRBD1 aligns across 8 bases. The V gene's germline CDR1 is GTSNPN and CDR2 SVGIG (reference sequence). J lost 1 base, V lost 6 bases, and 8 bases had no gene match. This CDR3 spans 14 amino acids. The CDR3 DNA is TGTGCCTGCTCGACAGGGGCTATTTCCTACGAGCAGTACTTC. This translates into CACSTGAISYEQYF.

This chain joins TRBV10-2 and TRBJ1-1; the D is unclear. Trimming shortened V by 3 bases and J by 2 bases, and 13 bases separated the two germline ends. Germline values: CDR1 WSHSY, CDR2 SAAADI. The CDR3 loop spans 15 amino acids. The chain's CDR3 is CASSDLSQANTEAFF. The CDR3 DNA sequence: TGCGCCAGCAGTGACCTATCCCAAGCTAACACTGAAGCTTTCTTT.

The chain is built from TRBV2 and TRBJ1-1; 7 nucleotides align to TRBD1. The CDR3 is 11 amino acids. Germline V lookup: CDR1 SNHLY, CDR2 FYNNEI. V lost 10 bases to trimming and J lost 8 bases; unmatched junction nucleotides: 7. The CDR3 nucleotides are TGTGCCATCTACGGGGGACAGGAAGCTTTCTTT. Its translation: CAIYGGQEAFF.

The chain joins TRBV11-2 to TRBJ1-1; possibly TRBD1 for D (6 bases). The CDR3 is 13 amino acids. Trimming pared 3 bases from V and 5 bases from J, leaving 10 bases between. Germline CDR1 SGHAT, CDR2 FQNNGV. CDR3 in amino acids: CASSFTGHTEAFF. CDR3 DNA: TGTGCCAGCAGCTTCACAGGGCATACTGAAGCTTTCTTT.

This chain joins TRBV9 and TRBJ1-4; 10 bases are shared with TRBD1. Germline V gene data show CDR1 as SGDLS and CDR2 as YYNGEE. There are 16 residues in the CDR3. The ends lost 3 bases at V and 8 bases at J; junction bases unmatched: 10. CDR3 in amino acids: CASSGGTGTGVEKLFF. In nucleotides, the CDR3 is TGTGCCAGCAGCGGGGGAACCGGGACAGGGGTCGAAAAACTGTTTTTT.

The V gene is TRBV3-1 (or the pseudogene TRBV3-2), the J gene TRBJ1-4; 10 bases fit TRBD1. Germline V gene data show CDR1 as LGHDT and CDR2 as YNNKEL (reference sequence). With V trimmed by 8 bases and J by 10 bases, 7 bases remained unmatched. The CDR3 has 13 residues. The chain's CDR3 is CASGDRGDVKLFF. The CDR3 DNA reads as TGTGCCAGCGGGGACAGGGGAGATGTAAAACTGTTTTTT.

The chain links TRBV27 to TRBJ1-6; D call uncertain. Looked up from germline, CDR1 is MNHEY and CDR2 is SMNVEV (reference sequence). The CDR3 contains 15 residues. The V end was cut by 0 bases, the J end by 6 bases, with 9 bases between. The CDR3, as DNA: TGTGCCAGCAGTTTATCGCGGGGAATTAATTCACCCCTCCACTTT. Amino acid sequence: CASSLSRGINSPLHF.

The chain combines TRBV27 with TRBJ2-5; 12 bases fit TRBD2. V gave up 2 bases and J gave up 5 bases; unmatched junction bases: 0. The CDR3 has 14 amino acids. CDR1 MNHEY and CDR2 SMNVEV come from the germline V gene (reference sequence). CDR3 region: CASSLGLAGETQYF. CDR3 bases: TGTGCCAGCAGTTTAGGACTAGCGGGGGAGACCCAGTACTTC.

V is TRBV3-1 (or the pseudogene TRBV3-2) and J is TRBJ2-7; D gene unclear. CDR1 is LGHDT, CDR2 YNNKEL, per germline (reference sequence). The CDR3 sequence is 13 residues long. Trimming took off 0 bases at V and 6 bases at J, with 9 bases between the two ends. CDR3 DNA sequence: TGTGCCAGCAGCCAAGATCTGGCAGGCGAGCAGTACGTC. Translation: CASSQDLAGEQYV.

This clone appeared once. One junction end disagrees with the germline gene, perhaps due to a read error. The CDR3, as DNA: TGTGCTAGCAGCCCGGGGACTAGCGGGAGCGCTGAGCAGTTCTTC. This codes for CASSPGTSGSAEQFF. The chain is built from TRBV7-7 and TRBJ2-1, with 14 bases matching TRBD2. From germline, CDR1 is SSHAT and CDR2 FNYEAQ (reference sequence). CDR3 size: 15 residues.

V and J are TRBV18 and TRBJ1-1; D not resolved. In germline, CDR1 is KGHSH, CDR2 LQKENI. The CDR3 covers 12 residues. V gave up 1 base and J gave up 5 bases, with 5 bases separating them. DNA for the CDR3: TGTGCCAGCTCACCACAGAGGACTGAAGCTTTCTTT. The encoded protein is CASSPQRTEAFF.

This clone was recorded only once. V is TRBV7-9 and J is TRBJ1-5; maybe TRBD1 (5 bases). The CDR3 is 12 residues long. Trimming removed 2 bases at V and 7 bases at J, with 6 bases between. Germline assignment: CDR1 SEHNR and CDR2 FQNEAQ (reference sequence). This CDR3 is CASSLQGQPQHF. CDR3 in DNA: TGTGCCAGCAGCTTACAGGGACAGCCCCAGCATTTT.

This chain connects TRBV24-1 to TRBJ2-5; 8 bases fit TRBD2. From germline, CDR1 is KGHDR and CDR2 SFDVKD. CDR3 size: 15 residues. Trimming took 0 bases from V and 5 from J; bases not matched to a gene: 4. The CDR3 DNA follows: TGTGCCACCAGTGATTTGATTAGCGGGATTGAGACCCAGTACTTC. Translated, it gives CATSDLISGIETQYF.

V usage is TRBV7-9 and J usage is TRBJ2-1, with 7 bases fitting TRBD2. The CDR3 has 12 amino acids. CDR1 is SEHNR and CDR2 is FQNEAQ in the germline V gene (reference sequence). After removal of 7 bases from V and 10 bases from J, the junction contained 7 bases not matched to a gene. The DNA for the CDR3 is TGTGCCAGCATCCCGGGGGGAAACGAGCAGTTCTTC. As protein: CASIPGGNEQFF.

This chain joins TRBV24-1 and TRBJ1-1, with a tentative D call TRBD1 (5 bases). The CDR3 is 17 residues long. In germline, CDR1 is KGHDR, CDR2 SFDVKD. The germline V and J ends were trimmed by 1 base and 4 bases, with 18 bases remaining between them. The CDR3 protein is CATSDFRTFSLGTEAFF. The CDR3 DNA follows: TGTGCCACCAGTGATTTCCGGACATTCTCTTTGGGCACTGAAGCTTTCTTT.

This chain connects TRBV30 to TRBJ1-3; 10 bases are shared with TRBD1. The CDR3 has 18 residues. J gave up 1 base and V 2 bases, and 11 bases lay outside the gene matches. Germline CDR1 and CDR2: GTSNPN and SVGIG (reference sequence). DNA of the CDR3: TGTGCCTGGAGTCGGGACAGGGGCATGGGAATTTCTGGAAACACCATATATTTT. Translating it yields CAWSRDRGMGISGNTIYF.